A selection of T cell receptor beta chains follows, all from one sample in a study of T cells after posttransplantation cyclophosphamide. TCRdb keeps only in-frame clones here, not all; method: immunoSEQ multiplex PCR. The sample consists of roughly 30,000 clones, roughly 90% of them appearing once. The specimen sequenced was PBMCs. The receptor set was obtained from a woman in her thirties or forties with a blood cancer, CMV-positive, and with a related stem cell donor. CDR3s include the opening cysteine and the closing phenylalanine or tryptophan.

>TRBV11-3
CASHRGFEQYF
>TRBV7-3
CASSLGSGASSGTGELFF
>TRBV19
CASIPRGDRDPNTEAFF
>TRBV2
CASSDRRGGVDEQFF
>TRBV6-5
CASRVQGADTGELFF
>TRBV11-3
CASSLRLSSYNEQFF
>TRBV27
CATSDRDGSNQPQHF
>TRBV7-7
CASSLGQRTGELFF
>TRBV5-1
CASSLSGTPGGNYGYTF
>TRBV7-9
CASSQDRSFEETQYF
>TRBV5-4
CASSLVPGPNQPQHF
>TRBV7-3
CASSLVGGKTDTQYF
>TRBV27
CASSLSGGGNQPQHF
>TRBV4-2
CASSQDQTGGGQPQHF
>TRBV19
CASSTTGYEQFF
>TRBV27
CASSLVQGGITEAFF
>TRBV5-1
CASSLVVGQTYEQYF
>TRBV19
CASSSASGGSYEQYF
>TRBV5-1
CASSLARGGATDTQYF
>TRBV6-5
CASSYSVLARNNEQFF
>TRBV7-6
CASSLELNRGRFHNEQFF
>TRBV5-1
CASSPFGEGYGYTF
>TRBV7-2
CASSPAGGHANQPQHF
>TRBV29-1
CSVRSLGRPNYGYTF
>TRBV11-2
CASSLRRGTEAFF
>TRBV19
CASSIRDSQLTEQFF
>TRBV9
CASSPTRLTDTQYF
>TRBV9
CASSVDGEGIKNTIYF
>TRBV9
CASSVGPEQAGYTF
>TRBV6-1
CASRPTGLSTDTQYF
>TRBV27
CASSLQETQYF
>TRBV2
CASSVQGNNQPQHF
>TRBV6-1
CASSDSPGISYEQYF
>TRBV6-5
CASSYGTDLVETQYF
>TRBV19
CASSSGDGLNQPQHF
>TRBV11-3
CASSLPGHLYEQYF
>TRBV30
CAWRSRGRAQHF
>TRBV9
CASSVPLAGTGDYSNQPQHF
>TRBV4-1
CASSQVGLPIETQYF
>TRBV5-8
CASSFTRDSNQPQHF
>TRBV28
CASSLAGLRSYEQYF
>TRBV2
CASSLTGLATYNEQFF
>TRBV7-9
CASSTPGQYNSPLHF
>TRBV5-4
CASSLERVQTYNEQFF
>TRBV5-1
CASSLELGDREQYF
>TRBV6-4
CASTAGTGGSGANVLTF